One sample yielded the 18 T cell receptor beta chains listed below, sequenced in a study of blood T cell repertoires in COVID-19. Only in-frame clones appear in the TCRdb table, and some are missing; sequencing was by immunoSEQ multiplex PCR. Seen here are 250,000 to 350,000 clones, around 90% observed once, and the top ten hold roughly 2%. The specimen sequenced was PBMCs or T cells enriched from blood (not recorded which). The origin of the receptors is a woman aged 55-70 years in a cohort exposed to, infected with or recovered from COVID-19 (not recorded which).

Written as DNA, the CDR3 is TGTGCCAGCAGCCTAGCGGGAGGAACCATGTACGAGCAGTACTTC. This encodes CASSLAGGTMYEQYF. V usage is TRBV14 and J usage is TRBJ2-7, with 10 positions matching TRBD2. Germline values: CDR1 SGHDN, CDR2 FVKESK. The ends lost 4 bases at V and 4 bases at J; junction bases unmatched: 7. The CDR3 length is 15 residues. The variable domain in full, completed from reference TRBV14 and TRBJ2-7, reads EAGVTQFPSHSVIEKGQTVTLRCDPISGHDNLYWYRRVMGKEIKFLLHFVKESKQDESGMPNNRFLAERTGGTYSTLKVQPAELEDSGVYFCASSLAGGTMYEQYFGPGTRLTVT.

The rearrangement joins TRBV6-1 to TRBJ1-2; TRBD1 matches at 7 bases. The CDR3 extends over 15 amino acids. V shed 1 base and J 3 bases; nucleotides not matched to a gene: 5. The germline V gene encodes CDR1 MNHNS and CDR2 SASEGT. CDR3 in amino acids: CASSEVPDRYYGYTF. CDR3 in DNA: TGTGCCAGCAGTGAAGTGCCGGACAGGTACTATGGCTACACCTTC.

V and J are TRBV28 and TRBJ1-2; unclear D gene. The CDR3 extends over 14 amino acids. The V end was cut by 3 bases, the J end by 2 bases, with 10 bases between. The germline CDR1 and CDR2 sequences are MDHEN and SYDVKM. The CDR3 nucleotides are TGTGCCAGCAGTTTTGTGGCAGAAAACTATGGCTACACCTTC. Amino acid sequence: CASSFVAENYGYTF.

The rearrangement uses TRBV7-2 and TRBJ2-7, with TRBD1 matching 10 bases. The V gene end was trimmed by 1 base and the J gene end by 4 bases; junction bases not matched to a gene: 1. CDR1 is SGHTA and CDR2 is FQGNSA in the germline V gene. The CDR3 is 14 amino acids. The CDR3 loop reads CASSLEGQGYEQYF. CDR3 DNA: TGTGCCAGCAGCTTAGAGGGACAGGGGTACGAGCAGTACTTC.

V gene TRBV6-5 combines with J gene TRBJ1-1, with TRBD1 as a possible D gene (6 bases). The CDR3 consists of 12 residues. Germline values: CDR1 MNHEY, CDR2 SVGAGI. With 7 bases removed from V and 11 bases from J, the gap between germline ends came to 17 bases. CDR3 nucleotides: TGTGCCAGCATCATCATGGGACAACCGGCTTTCTTT. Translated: CASIIMGQPAFF.

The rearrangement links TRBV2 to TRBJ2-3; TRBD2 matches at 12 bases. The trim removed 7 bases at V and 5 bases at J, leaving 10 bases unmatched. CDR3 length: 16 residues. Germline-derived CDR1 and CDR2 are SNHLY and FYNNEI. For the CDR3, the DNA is TGTGCCAGCATAAGACTAGCGGGAGTGGGAAGAGATACGCAGTATTTT. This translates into CASIRLAGVGRDTQYF.

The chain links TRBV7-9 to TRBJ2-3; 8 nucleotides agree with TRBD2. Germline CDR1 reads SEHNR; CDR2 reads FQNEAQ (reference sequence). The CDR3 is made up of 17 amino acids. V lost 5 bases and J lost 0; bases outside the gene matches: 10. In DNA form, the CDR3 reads TGTGCCAGCAGCGAGGGGGAGACTAGCGCAAGCACAGATACGCAGTATTTT. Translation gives CASSEGETSASTDTQYF.

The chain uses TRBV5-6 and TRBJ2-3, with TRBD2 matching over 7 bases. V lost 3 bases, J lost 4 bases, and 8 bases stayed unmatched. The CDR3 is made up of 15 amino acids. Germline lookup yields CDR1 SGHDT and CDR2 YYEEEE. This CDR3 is CASSSGDYRSDTQYF. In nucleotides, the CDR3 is TGTGCCAGCAGCTCCGGGGACTACAGGTCAGATACGCAGTATTTT. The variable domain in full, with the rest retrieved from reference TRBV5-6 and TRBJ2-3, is DAGVTQSPTHLIKTRGQQVTLRCSPKSGHDTVSWYQQALGQGPQFIFQYYEEEERQRGNFPDRFSGHQFPNYSSELNVNALLLGDSALYLCASSSGDYRSDTQYFGPGTRLTVL.

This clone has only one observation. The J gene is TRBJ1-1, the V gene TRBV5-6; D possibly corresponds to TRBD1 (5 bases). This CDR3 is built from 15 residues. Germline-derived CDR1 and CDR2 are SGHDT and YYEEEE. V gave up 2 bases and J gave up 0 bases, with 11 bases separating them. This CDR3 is CASSFSLQVNTEAFF. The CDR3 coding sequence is TGTGCCAGCAGCTTTTCGTTACAGGTGAACACTGAAGCTTTCTTT.

The CDR3 reads CASSSLNTIYF. The DNA of the CDR3 is TGTGCCAGCAGTTCCCTAAACACCATATATTTT. The chain is built from TRBV28 and TRBJ1-3; D not resolved. The CDR3 loop spans 11 amino acids. In germline, CDR1 is MDHEN, CDR2 SYDVKM. The V and J ends lost 4 bases and 6 bases respectively, with 4 bases between them.

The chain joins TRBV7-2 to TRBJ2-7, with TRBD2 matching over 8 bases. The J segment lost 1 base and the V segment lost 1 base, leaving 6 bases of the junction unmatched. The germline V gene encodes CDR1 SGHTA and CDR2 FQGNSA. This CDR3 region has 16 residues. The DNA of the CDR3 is TGTGCCAGCAGCTTAGAGGGGGGACTAGTGTCCTACGAGCAGTACTTC. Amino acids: CASSLEGGLVSYEQYF. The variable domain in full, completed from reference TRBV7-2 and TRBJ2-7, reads GAGVSQSPSNKVTEKGKDVELRCDPISGHTALYWYRQSLGQGLEFLIYFQGNSAPDKSGLPSDRFSAERTGGSVSTLTIQRTQQEDSAVYLCASSLEGGLVSYEQYFGPGTRLTVT.

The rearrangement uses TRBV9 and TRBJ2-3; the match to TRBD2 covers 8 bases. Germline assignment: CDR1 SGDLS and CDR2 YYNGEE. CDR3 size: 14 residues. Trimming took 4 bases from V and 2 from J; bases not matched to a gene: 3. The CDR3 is CASSKGLVTDTQYF. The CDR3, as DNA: TGTGCCAGCAGCAAGGGACTAGTCACAGATACGCAGTATTTT.

The CDR3 is CASSLVGSGIGETQYF. Here the CDR3 DNA reads TGTGCCAGCAGCTTAGTTGGTAGCGGGATAGGGGAGACCCAGTACTTC. J is TRBJ2-5 and V is TRBV11-2, with 8 bases fitting TRBD2. Germline CDR1 and CDR2: SGHAT and FQNNGV. This CDR3 comprises 16 residues. The trim removed 1 base at V and 5 bases at J, leaving 9 bases unmatched.

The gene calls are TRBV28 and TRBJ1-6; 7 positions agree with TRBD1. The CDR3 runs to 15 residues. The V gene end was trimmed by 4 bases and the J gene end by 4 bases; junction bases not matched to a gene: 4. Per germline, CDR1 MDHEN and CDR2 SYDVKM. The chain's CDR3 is CASSSPGQYNSPLHF. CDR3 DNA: TGTGCCAGCAGTTCCCCGGGACAGTATAATTCACCCCTCCACTTT.

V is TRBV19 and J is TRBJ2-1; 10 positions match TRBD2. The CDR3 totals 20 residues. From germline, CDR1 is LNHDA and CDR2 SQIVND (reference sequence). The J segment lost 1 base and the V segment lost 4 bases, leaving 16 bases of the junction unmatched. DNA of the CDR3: TGTGCCAGTAGTACCCATCCGTCCAGCGGGAGGGCCGGGTCCTACAATGAGCAGTTCTTC. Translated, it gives CASSTHPSSGRAGSYNEQFF.

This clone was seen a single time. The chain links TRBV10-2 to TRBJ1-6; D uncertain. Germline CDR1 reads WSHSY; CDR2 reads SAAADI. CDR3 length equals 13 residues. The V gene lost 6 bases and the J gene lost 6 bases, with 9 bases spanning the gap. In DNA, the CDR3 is TGCGCCAGCAGAGATTCAGTTAATTCACCCCTCCACTTT. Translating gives CASRDSVNSPLHF.

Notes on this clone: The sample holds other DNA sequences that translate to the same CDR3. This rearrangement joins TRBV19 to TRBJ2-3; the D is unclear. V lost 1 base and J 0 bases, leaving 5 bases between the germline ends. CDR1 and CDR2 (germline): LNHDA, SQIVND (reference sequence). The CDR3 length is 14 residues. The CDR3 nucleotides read TGTGCCAGTAGTATAGGGCCTAGCACAGATACGCAGTATTTT. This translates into CASSIGPSTDTQYF.

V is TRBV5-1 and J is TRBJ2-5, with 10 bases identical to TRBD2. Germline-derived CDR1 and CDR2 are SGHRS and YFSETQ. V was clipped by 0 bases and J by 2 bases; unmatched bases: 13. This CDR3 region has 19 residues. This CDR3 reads CASSLDAGLADFTQETQYF. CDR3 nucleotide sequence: TGCGCCAGCAGCTTGGATGCTGGACTAGCGGACTTCACGCAAGAGACCCAGTACTTC.